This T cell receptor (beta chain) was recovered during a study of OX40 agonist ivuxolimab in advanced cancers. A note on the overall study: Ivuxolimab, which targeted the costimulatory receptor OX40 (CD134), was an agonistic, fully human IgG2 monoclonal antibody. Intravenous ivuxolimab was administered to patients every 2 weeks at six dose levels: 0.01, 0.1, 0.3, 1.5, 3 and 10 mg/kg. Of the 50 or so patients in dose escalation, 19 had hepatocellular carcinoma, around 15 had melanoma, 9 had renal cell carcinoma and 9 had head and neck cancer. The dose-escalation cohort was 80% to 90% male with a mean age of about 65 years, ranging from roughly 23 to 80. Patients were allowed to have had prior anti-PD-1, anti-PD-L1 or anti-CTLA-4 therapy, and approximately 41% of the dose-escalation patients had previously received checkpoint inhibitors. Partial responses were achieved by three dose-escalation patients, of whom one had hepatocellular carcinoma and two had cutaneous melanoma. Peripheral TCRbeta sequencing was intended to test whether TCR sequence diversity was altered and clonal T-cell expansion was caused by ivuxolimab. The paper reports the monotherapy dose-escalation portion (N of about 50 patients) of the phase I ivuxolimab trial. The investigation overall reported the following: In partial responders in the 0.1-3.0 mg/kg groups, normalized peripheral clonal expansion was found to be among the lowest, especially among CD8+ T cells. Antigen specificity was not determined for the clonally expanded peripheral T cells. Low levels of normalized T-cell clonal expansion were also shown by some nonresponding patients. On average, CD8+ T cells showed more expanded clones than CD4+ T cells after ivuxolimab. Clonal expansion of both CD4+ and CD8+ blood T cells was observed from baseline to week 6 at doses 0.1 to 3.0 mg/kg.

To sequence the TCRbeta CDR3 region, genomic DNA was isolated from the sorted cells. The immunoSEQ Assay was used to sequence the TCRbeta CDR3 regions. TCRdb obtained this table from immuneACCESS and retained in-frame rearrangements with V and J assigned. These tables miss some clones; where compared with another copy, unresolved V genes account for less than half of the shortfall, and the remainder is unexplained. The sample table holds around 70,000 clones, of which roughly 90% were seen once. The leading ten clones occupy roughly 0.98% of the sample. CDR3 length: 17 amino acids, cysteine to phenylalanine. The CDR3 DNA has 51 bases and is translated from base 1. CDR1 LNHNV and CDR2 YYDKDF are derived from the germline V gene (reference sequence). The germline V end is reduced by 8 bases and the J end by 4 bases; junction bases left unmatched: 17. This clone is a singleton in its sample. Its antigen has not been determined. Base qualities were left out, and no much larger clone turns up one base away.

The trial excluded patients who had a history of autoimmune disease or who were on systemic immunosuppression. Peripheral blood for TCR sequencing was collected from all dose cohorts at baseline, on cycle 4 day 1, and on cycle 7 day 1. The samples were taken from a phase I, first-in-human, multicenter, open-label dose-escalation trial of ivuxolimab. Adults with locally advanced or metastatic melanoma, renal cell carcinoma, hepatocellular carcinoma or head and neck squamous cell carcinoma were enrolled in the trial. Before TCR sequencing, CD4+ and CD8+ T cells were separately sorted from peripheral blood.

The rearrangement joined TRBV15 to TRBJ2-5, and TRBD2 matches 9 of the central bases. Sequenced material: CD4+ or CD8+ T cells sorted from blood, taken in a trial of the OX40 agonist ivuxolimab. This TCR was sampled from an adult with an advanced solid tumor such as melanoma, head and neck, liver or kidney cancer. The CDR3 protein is CATGSPRREGLRETQYF. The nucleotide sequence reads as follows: TGTGCCACCGGCTCACCTCGGCGGGAGGGCCTTCGAGAGACCCAGTACTTC. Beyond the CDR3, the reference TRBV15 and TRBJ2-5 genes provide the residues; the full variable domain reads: DAMVIQNPRYQVTQFGKPVTLSCSQTLNHNVMYWYQQKSSQAPKLLFHYYDKDFNNEADTPDNFQSRRPNTSFCFLDIRSPGLGDTAMYLCATGSPRREGLRETQYFGPGTRLLVL.